This T cell receptor beta chain comes out of a study of shared clonotypes between healthy human individuals. About the study: Each donor had three CD4 naive, three CD4 memory, two CD8 naive and one CD8 memory plate.

Concerning this clone itself: Antigen unknown.

The germline V gene encodes CDR1 SGDLS and CDR2 YYNGEE. V lost 4 bases to trimming and J lost 1 base; unmatched junction nucleotides: 9. This CDR3 spans 17 amino acids. Replicate sorted-subset PCRs were loaded with roughly 190 ng DNA, 25,000 to 30,000 T cell genomes. Produced via immunoSEQ multiplex PCR; TCRdb's table is partial and in-frame only. The data contain 1,500,000 or so clones, roughly 96% of them singletons. Study results and limitations: A reduction in generation probabilities was seen for non-shared clonotypes relative to those shared by all four donors. Larger estimated richness was generally seen in naive subsets than in memory subsets.

The sequenced sample was naive CD4+ T cells sorted from blood. This sample's subset: CD45RA+ positively selected. V usage is TRBV9 and J usage is TRBJ2-2, with 8 bases lining up with TRBD2. The TCR sequence derives from a man aged 25 to 40 in good health. The CDR3 DNA is TGTGCCAGCAGCCCCACCGGGAGGGCCGGGAACACCGGGGAGCTGTTTTTT. Translation gives CASSPTGRAGNTGELFF.